The rows below give T cell receptor beta chains drawn from one sample of a study of cytomegalovirus exposure and HLA in healthy donors. Data came from immunoSEQ multiplex PCR; TCRdb stores just in-frame clones and leaves some out. The sample consists of tens of thousands of clones, around 70% of them appearing once. Sequenced material: PBMCs. The receptors were sampled from a man in his sixties in good health and CMV-seronegative. The CDR3 runs from the conserved cysteine through the conserved F or W. D genes are given only for firm matches. Not every row has a clone size; where given, it reads once, few, many or a size class.

TGTGCCAGCAGTGATGTCGAGGGCCTCTATGGCTACACCTTC | CASSDVEGLYGYTF | NA | NA | TRBJ1-2 | TRBV6-1
TGCGCCAGCAGCTTGGCCACAGGGGTTCCAGAGACCCAGTACTTC | CASSLATGVPETQYF | NA | TRBD1 | TRBJ2-5 | TRBV5-1
TGCGCCAGCAGCCAACTAAATGAGCAGTTCTTC | CASSQLNEQFF | NA | NA | TRBJ2-1 | TRBV4-1
TGTGCCAGCAGCTTAGGGAAGTCAGGGCAGCCCCAGCATTTT | CASSLGKSGQPQHF | NA | NA | TRBJ1-5 | TRBV11-2
TGTGCCAGCAGTTACGGGCCGGGGGGTGGAACTGAAGCTTTCTTT | CASSYGPGGGTEAFF | NA | NA | TRBJ1-1 | TRBV6-5
TGTGCCAGCACGGGGGGACAGGGAAGGTCCGGGGAGCTGTTTTTT | CASTGGQGRSGELFF | NA | TRBD1 | TRBJ2-2 | TRBV9
TGTGCCAGTAGTATAGATCGGCCTACTGCGGGCTCCTACGAGCAGTACTTC | CASSIDRPTAGSYEQYF | once | NA | TRBJ2-7 | TRBV19
TGTGCCAGCAGCCGACGAGGGACTAGCGGGCGGGACTACAATGAGCAGTTCTTC | CASSRRGTSGRDYNEQFF | NA | TRBD2 | TRBJ2-1 | TRBV7-2
TGTGCCAGCAGTTACTCCCTACGAGGGCCCTACAATGAGCAGTTCTTC | CASSYSLRGPYNEQFF | NA | NA | TRBJ2-1 | TRBV6-5
TGTGCCAGCAGCGGGGACAGGTTTCTCTCCGAGCAGTACTTC | CASSGDRFLSEQYF | NA | TRBD1 | TRBJ2-7 | TRBV5-4
TGTGCCAGCAGCTTAGGAGGGATCAGAGAGACCCAGTACTTC | CASSLGGIRETQYF | NA | NA | TRBJ2-5 | TRBV11-3
TGCGCCAGCAGCCAAGCTCCCGCGGGAATTCGGGGCGATGAGCAGTTCTTC | CASSQAPAGIRGDEQFF | NA | NA | TRBJ2-1 | TRBV4-1
TGCGCCAGCAGCTGGGGGACTAGCGGAGCTGCCTACGAGCAGTACTTC | CASSWGTSGAAYEQYF | few | TRBD2 | TRBJ2-7 | TRBV5-1
TGTGCCACCAGCAGAGGGCAGACTGAGGATACGCAGTATTTT | CATSRGQTEDTQYF | NA | NA | TRBJ2-3 | TRBV15
TGTGCCAGCAGCTCGCTACTAGCGGGGAGGGACGAGCAGTACTTC | CASSSLLAGRDEQYF | NA | TRBD2 | TRBJ2-7 | TRBV7-9
TGTGCCAGCAGCTCCCCCAGGGAAGGGTATGGCTACACCTTC | CASSSPREGYGYTF | NA | NA | TRBJ1-2 | TRBV7-2
TGCGCCAGCAGTCTTGAAAGCGGGGGGGCCAATGAGCAGTTCTTC | CASSLESGGANEQFF | NA | TRBD2 | TRBJ2-1 | TRBV5-1